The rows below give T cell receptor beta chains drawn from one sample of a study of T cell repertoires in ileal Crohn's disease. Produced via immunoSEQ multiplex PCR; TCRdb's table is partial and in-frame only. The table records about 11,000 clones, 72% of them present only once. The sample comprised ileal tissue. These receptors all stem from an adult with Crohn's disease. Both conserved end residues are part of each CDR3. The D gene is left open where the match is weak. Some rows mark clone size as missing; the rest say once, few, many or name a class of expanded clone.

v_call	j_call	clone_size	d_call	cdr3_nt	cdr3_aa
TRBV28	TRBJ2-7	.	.	TGTGCCAGCAGTCCTCCCCCCCGGTCTACCTACTCCTACGAGCAGTACTTC	CASSPPPRSTYSYEQYF
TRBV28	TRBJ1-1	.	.	TGTGCCAGCAGAGAGCCGGACGGGATGAACACTGAAGCTTTCTTT	CASREPDGMNTEAFF
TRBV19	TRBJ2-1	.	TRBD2	TGTGCCAGTACCACGACTAGCGGCCCTTACAATGAGCAGTTCTTC	CASTTTSGPYNEQFF
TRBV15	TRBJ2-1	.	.	TGTGCCACCCGGCAGCGGACCTACAATGAGCAGTTCTTC	CATRQRTYNEQFF
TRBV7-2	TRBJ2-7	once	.	TGTGCCAGCAGTTTCGGCAGGGGCAACGAGCAGTACTTC	CASSFGRGNEQYF
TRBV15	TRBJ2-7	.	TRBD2	TGTGCCACCAGGGGGACTAGCGGTTCCTACGAGCAGTACTTC	CATRGTSGSYEQYF
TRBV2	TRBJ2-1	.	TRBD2	TGTGCCAGCAGTGAAGGGCGGGAGTTTTTCAATGAGCAGTTCTTC	CASSEGREFFNEQFF
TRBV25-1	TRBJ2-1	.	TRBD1	TGTGCCAGCAGTGTGACAGGGTTTGAGCAGTTCTTC	CASSVTGFEQFF
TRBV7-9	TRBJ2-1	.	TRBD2	TGTGCCAGCAGCTTGACGACTAGCGAGCTCAGCAATGAGCAGTTCTTC	CASSLTTSELSNEQFF
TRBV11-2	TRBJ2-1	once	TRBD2	TGTGCCAGCAGCACCCGACTAGCGGGAATATACAATGAGCAGTTCTTC	CASSTRLAGIYNEQFF
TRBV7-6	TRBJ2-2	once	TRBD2	TGTGCCAGCAGCTCGACCGGACTAGCGGGCGGGGAGCTGTTTTTT	CASSSTGLAGGELFF
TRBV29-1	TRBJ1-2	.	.	TGCAGCGGGGTAAACCGGAGTGCCTCTTATGGCTACACCTTC	CSGVNRSASYGYTF
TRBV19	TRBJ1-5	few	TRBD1	TGTGCCAGTAGCAAGATCCGGGACAGGGGGCCCCCGGGCAATCAGCCCCAGCATTTT	CASSKIRDRGPPGNQPQHF
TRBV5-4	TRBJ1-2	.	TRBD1	TGTGCCAGCAGCTGGGGGGGACAGGTCGGTGGCTACACCTTC	CASSWGGQVGGYTF
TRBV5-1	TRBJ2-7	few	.	TGCGCCAGCAGCCCCCAGATCGGGGGGCGATACTACGAGCAGTACTTC	CASSPQIGGRYYEQYF
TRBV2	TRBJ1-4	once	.	TGTGCCAGCAGGGCGATCAGGGCCGCTAATGAAAAACTGTTTTTT	CASRAIRAANEKLFF
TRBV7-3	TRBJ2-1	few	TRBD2	TGTGCCAGCAGCTTAAAGGCGGGAGCGGGAGTTAACAATGAGCAGTTCTTC	CASSLKAGAGVNNEQFF
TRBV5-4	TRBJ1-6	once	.	TGTGCCAGCAGCTTGCCATATTCACCCCTCCACTTT	CASSLPYSPLHF
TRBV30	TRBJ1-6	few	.	TGTGCCTGGAGTGTAAGACAAGGGGGGGGTAATTCACCCCTCCACTTT	CAWSVRQGGGNSPLHF
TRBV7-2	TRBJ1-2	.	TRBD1	TGTGCCAGCAGCCTCGGGACAGGGTTAGGAGGTGGCTACACCTTC	CASSLGTGLGGGYTF
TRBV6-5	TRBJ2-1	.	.	TGTGCCAGCAGTTACGGAGTAAGCTCCTACAATGAGCAGTTCTTC	CASSYGVSSYNEQFF
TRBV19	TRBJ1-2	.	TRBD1	TGTGCCAGTAGTAGAGGGGGCAGCTATGGCTACACCTTC	CASSRGGSYGYTF
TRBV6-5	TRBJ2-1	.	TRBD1	TGTGCCAGCAGTTCTCCAGGGGGTAGCAATGAGCAGTTCTTC	CASSSPGGSNEQFF
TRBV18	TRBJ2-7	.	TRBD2	TGTGCCAGCTCCCGACTAGCGGATTCCTACGAGCAGTACTTC	CASSRLADSYEQYF
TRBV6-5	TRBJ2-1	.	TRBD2	TGTGCCAGTATCCCTAGCGGTTACAATGAGCAGTTCTTC	CASIPSGYNEQFF
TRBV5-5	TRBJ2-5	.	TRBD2	TGTGCCACTTCGGGGGAGGGCCGGGAGACCCAGTACTTC	CATSGEGRETQYF
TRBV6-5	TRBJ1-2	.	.	TGTGCCAGCAGTTCGGGTATGGACTATGGCTACACCTTC	CASSSGMDYGYTF
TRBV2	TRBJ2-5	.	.	TGTGCCAGCAGGGGACACCCACAAGAGACCCAGTACTTC	CASRGHPQETQYF
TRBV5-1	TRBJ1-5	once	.	TGCGCCAGCACCCGGCAACAGAAAAATCAGCCCCAGCATTTT	CASTRQQKNQPQHF
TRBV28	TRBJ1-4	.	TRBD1	TGTGCCAGCAGTAAAGGGGGACAGGAGGATGAAAAACTGTTTTTT	CASSKGGQEDEKLFF
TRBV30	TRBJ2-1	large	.	TGTGCCTGGAGTCTTACTAGTAACGATGAGCAGTTCTTC	CAWSLTSNDEQFF
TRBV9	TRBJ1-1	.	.	TGTGCCAGCAGCGTAACTGGGTCGGGTAACACTGAAGCTTTCTTT	CASSVTGSGNTEAFF
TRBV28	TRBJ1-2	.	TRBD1	TGTGCCAGCAGCTTCGACAGGGGCTATGGCTACACCTTC	CASSFDRGYGYTF
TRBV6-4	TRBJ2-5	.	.	TGTGCCAGCAGTGAAGGACACCAACGTTGGACCCAGTACTTC	CASSEGHQRWTQYF
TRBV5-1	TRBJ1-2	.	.	TGCGCCAGCAGCTTCTCGACAGAGACTAACTATGGCTACACCTTC	CASSFSTETNYGYTF
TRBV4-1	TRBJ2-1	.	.	TGCGCCAGCAGCCGAGACAGGGGCGGGAGGGAGCAGTTCTTC	CASSRDRGGREQFF
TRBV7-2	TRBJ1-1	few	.	TGTGCCAGCAGCTTGAACGCAGCCAGGGCTGAAGCTTTCTTT	CASSLNAARAEAFF
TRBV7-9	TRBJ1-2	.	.	TGTGCCAGCAGCTTAGGGTCGCGTTCCTATGGCTACACCTTC	CASSLGSRSYGYTF
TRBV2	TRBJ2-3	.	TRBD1	TGTGCCAGCAGGAACAGGGGGCGGACAGATACGCAGTATTTT	CASRNRGRTDTQYF
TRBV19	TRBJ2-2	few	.	TGTGCCAGTATAGAGTCGGACACCGGGGAGCTGTTTTTT	CASIESDTGELFF
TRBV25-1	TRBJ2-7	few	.	TGTGCCAGCAGTGAATACTTGGGGGCCTCCTACGAGCAGTACTTC	CASSEYLGASYEQYF
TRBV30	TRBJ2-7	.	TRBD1	TGTGCCTGGAGTATTTGGGACAGGCCCTACGAGCAGTACTTC	CAWSIWDRPYEQYF
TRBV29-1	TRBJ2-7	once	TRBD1	TGCAGCGTGGGGACAGGGGGCTACGAGCAGTACTTC	CSVGTGGYEQYF
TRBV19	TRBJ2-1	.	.	TGTGCCAGTAGTATAGCTGTGGGAGAACCCAATGAGCAGTTCTTC	CASSIAVGEPNEQFF